This T cell receptor beta chain was found in a study of early T cells in non-severe SARS-CoV-2 infection. As for the study in general: Sequencing of bulk RNA from unsorted whole blood was done, without chain pairing.

Unique molecular identifiers were added to individual cDNA molecules. MiXCR was run by TCRdb on the 5' RACE reads, yielding one entry per CDR3 protein. The sample includes about 71,000 distinct CDR3 sequences, more than 14% of them seen just once. Deletions cut 4 bases from V and 0 bases from J, with 13 bases between. From germline, CDR1 is SEHNR and CDR2 FQNEAQ (reference sequence). The CDR3 contains 16 residues. Regarding the study as a whole: VDJdb matches were skewed toward anti-spike CD8 T cell responses.

This clonotype was counted at least ten times. What it recognizes is unknown. This TCR derives from an adult who was a healthcare worker with PCR-confirmed SARS-CoV-2 infection or an uninfected control (not recorded which). The chain joins TRBV7-9 to TRBJ2-1; the D gene is possibly TRBD2 (7 bases). The source material was whole blood, sampled at baseline. The CDR3 DNA follows: TGTGCCAGCAGCTGGGTGGCGGGGGCCTCCTACAATGAGCAGTTCTTC. Protein: CASSWVAGASYNEQFF.